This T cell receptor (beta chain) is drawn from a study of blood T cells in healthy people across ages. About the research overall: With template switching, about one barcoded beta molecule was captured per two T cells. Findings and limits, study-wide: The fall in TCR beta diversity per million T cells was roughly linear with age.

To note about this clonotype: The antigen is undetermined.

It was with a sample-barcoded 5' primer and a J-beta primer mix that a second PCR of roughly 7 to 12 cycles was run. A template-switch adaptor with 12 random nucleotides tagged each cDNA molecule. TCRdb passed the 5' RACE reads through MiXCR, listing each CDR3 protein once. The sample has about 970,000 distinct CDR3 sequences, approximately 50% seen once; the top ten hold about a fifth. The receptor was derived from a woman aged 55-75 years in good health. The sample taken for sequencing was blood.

The CDR3 DNA reads as TGTGCCAGCTGGGCCCTTAATCAGCCCCAGCATTTT. This encodes CASWALNQPQHF. The genes are TRBV6-5 and TRBJ1-5; no firm D call. With 8 bases removed from V and 4 bases from J, the gap between germline ends came to 9 bases. Germline values: CDR1 MNHEY, CDR2 SVGAGI. There are 12 residues in the CDR3.